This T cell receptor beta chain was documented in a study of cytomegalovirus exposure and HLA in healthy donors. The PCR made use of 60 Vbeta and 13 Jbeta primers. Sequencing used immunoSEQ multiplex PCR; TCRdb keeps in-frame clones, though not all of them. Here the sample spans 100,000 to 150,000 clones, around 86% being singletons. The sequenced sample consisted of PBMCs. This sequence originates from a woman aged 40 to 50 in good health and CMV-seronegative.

CDR3 coding DNA: TGTGCCAGCAGTGCGACCGGGACAGGGGCCAACGAGCAGTACTTC. Its translation is CASSATGTGANEQYF. The V call is TRBV6-6, the J call TRBJ2-7; 10 bases align to TRBD1. The CDR3 is 15 residues long. The germline CDR1 and CDR2 sequences are MNHNY and SVGAGI (reference sequence). The V and J ends lost 5 bases and 5 bases, in that order; junction bases with no gene match: 9.